This paragraph reports one TCR beta chain. The data originate from a study of early T cells in non-severe SARS-CoV-2 infection. MiXCR, run by TCRdb on the 5' RACE reads, gives a single entry per CDR3 protein. The sample holds roughly 88,000 distinct CDR3 sequences, roughly 15% seen once. The germline V gene encodes CDR1 SNHLY and CDR2 FYNNEI. J lost 4 bases, V lost 5 bases, and 7 bases had no gene match. The CDR3 extends over 14 amino acids. The TCR originated in an adult who was a healthcare worker with PCR-confirmed SARS-CoV-2 infection or an uninfected control (not recorded which). The sequenced material came from whole blood. The rearrangement links TRBV2 to TRBJ1-2; 7 positions agree with TRBD1. The CDR3 loop is CASSPMGQSYGYTF. DNA of the CDR3: TGTGCCAGCAGTCCAATGGGACAGTCCTATGGCTACACCTTC. Complete variable domain (other parts from reference TRBV2 and TRBJ1-2): EPEVTQTPSHQVTQMGQEVILRCVPISNHLYFYWYRQILGQKVEFLVSFYNNEISEKSEIFDDQFSVERPDGSNFTLKIRSTKLEDSAMYFCASSPMGQSYGYTFGSGTRLTVV.